Listed below are T cell receptor beta chains from one sample, sequenced in a study of vaccination and CD4 T cells after COVID-19. Antigen specificity for these receptors is unknown. In TCRdb, the PCR reads were re-called with MiXCR into one record per CDR3 protein. The data hold approximately 6,800 distinct CDR3 sequences, with around two fifths observed a single time. Sample: CD4+ T cells from blood, cultured in vitro. The source is a human donor in good health. The CDR3 runs from the conserved cysteine through the conserved F or W. D genes are given only for firm matches. Clone size, where shown, is once, few, many, or a class for clones that have expanded.

>TRBJ2-2|TRBV19|-|TRBD1
CASSGGQGYDGELFF
TGTGCCAGTAGCGGGGGACAGGGATACGACGGGGAGCTGTTTTTT
>TRBJ1-3|TRBV6-5|few|-
CASSYAGADGNTIYF
TGTGCCAGCAGTTACGCAGGGGCGGATGGAAACACCATATATTTT
>TRBJ1-1|TRBV6-1|-|-
CASSELLTLLNTEAFF
TGTGCCAGCAGTGAACTATTGACGCTCCTGAACACTGAAGCTTTCTTT
>TRBJ2-2|TRBV19|once|-
CASSIISTGELFF
TGTGCCAGTAGTATAATCAGCACCGGGGAGCTGTTTTTT
>TRBJ2-4|TRBV2|-|TRBD1
CASSPWTGVGKNIQYF
TGTGCCAGCAGTCCCTGGACAGGGGTGGGCAAAAACATTCAGTACTTC
>TRBJ2-6|TRBV5-4|-|TRBD1
CASSVSDRKLSGANVLTF
TGTGCCAGCAGCGTATCGGACAGGAAACTCTCTGGGGCCAACGTCCTGACTTTC
>TRBJ1-6|TRBV30|-|-
CAWSQSPGMGSPLHF
TGTGCCTGGAGCCAGTCCCCAGGGATGGGTTCACCCCTCCACTTT
>TRBJ2-3|TRBV24-1|few|-
CATSDWWGDTQYF
TGTGCCACCAGTGATTGGTGGGGAGATACGCAGTATTTT
>TRBJ2-3|TRBV4-1|few|-
CASSQADSDTQYF
TGCGCCAGCAGCCAGGCGGACTCAGATACGCAGTATTTT
>TRBJ1-3|TRBV6-1|once|-
CASSGVGQPSGNTIYF
TGTGCCAGCAGTGGCGTAGGACAGCCCTCTGGAAACACCATATATTTT
>TRBJ1-4|TRBV27|-|TRBD1
CASSPRDSRNEKLFF
TGTGCCAGCAGTCCCAGGGACAGCCGTAATGAAAAACTGTTTTTT
>TRBJ2-5|TRBV20-1|-|-
CSAASDDSTQYF
TGCAGTGCGGCTAGTGACGATAGTACCCAGTACTTC
>TRBJ1-2|TRBV6-5|few|-
CASSSSYGYTF
TGTGCCAGCAGTTCCAGCTATGGCTACACCTTC
>TRBJ2-5|TRBV7-2|few|-
CASSLVRRETQYF
TGTGCCAGCAGCTTAGTCCGGAGGGAGACCCAGTACTTC
>TRBJ1-3|TRBV28|-|TRBD1
CASRPTGAGNTIYF
TGTGCCAGCAGACCGACAGGGGCTGGAAACACCATATATTTT
>TRBJ2-1|TRBV27|-|TRBD1
CASSRYRRTGGYNEQFF
TGTGCCAGCAGTCGATATCGTAGGACAGGGGGATACAATGAGCAGTTCTTC
>TRBJ2-7|TRBV7-2|-|-
CASSFGVYEQYF
TGTGCCAGCAGCTTTGGGGTCTACGAGCAGTACTTC
>TRBJ2-7|TRBV24-1|-|TRBD1
CATSGATGVNEQYF
TGTGCCACCAGTGGGGCGACAGGGGTGAACGAGCAGTACTTC
>TRBJ2-6|TRBV27|-|TRBD1
CASSLWGTGESGANVLTF
TGTGCCAGCAGTTTATGGGGGACAGGGGAGTCTGGGGCCAACGTCCTGACTTTC
>TRBJ2-7|TRBV6-1|few|-
CASSQRGSYEQYF
TGTGCCAGCAGCCAAAGAGGGTCCTACGAGCAGTACTTC
>TRBJ2-5|TRBV19|-|-
CASSKGDKQETQYF
TGTGCCAGTAGTAAAGGGGACAAACAAGAGACCCAGTACTTC
>TRBJ2-7|TRBV28|-|-
CASSLQHYEQYF
TGTGCCAGCAGTTTGCAGCACTACGAGCAGTACTTC
>TRBJ2-5|TRBV28|few|-
CASSLYRAQETQYF
TGTGCCAGCAGTCTGTACAGGGCCCAAGAGACCCAGTACTTC
>TRBJ1-1|TRBV30|-|-
CAGRQYRVGTEAFF
TGTGCCGGCCGACAGTACAGGGTAGGGACTGAAGCTTTCTTT
>TRBJ2-1|TRBV2|few|-
CASRGDSYNEQFF
TGTGCCAGCAGGGGGGATAGTTACAATGAGCAGTTCTTC
>TRBJ1-1|TRBV20-1|-|TRBD1
CSASHRGVNTEAFF
TGCAGTGCTAGCCACAGGGGGGTGAACACTGAAGCTTTCTTT
>TRBJ2-5|TRBV9|-|-
CASSATGLSFETQYF
TGTGCCAGCAGCGCGACGGGCCTTTCCTTTGAGACCCAGTACTTC